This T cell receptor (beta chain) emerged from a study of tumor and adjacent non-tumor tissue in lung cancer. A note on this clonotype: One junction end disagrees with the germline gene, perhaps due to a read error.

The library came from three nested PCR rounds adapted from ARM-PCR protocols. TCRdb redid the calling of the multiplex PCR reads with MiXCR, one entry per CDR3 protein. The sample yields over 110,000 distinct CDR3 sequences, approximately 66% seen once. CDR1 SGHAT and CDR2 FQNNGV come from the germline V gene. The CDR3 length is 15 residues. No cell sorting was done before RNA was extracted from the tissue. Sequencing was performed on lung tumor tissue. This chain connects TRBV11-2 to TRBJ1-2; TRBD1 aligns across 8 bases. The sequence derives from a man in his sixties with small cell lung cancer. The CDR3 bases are TGTGCCGGCAGCTTAGTGGGAGGACAGGGAAGAGTCTACACCTTC. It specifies CAGSLVGGQGRVYTF. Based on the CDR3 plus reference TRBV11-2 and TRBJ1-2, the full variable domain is EAGVAQSPRYKIIEKRQSVAFWCNPISGHATLYWYQQILGQGPKLLIQFQNNGVVDDSQLPKDRFSAERLKGVDSTLKIQPAKLEDSAVYLCAGSLVGGQGRVYTFGSGTRLTVV.